Following are 19 T cell receptor beta chains from one sample sequenced in a study of T cell repertoires in cytomegalovirus infection. Via MiXCR, TCRdb re-called the reads, giving one row per CDR3 protein. The table includes about 68,000 distinct CDR3 sequences, more than 20% detected once. These receptors' targets are unknown. The sequencing sample was made of PBMCs, sequenced either directly or after in vitro stimulation (not recorded which). All receptors come from a human donor in good health (CMV status not recorded). Some clones in this sample may be carry-over from other donors' samples.

This clonotype appeared many times. This sequence joins TRBV7-3 and TRBJ1-1; D is perhaps TRBD1 (6 bases). There are 15 residues in the CDR3. Trimming cost V 0 bases and J 4 bases, with 12 bases left between them. Per the germline V gene, CDR1 is SGHTA and CDR2 is FQGTGA. This CDR3 is CASSLTGASATEAFF. The CDR3 region has the DNA TGTGCCAGCAGCTTAACGGGGGCGTCGGCCACTGAAGCTTTCTTT.

This clonotype appeared a few times. The rearrangement uses TRBV4-1 and TRBJ2-2; the D gene is possibly TRBD1 (6 bases). Germline CDR1 reads MGHRA; CDR2 reads YSYEKL. The CDR3 covers 19 residues. Deletions cut 3 bases from V and 1 base from J, with 21 bases between. This chain's CDR3 is CASSHLQVQGLLNTGELFF. The CDR3 coding sequence is TGCGCCAGCAGCCATCTCCAGGTGCAGGGGTTACTGAACACCGGGGAGCTGTTTTTT.

This clonotype was counted ten times or more. The chain joins TRBV12-3 or TRBV12-4 to TRBJ1-1, with TRBD1 identical over 7 bases. Trimming took 3 bases from V and 4 from J; bases not matched to a gene: 11. This CDR3 comprises 16 residues. The CDR3 bases are TGTGCCAGCAGTTTCCCTAGGGGGCTTCTGGGCACTGAAGCTTTCTTT. Translating gives CASSFPRGLLGTEAFF.

This clonotype showed up just once. The J gene is TRBJ2-3, the V gene TRBV12-3 or TRBV12-4; D could derive from TRBD1 or TRBD2 (5 bases each). Between the trimmed V and J ends, which lost 4 bases and 4 bases, there was a span of 12 bases. The CDR3 extends over 14 amino acids. The CDR3: CASSSSLGADTQYF. CDR3 in DNA: TGTGCCAGCAGTTCCAGCCTGGGGGCAGATACGCAGTATTTT.

This clonotype was counted ten times or more. The junction and the germline gene differ at one end; a read error may be behind it. The chain couples TRBV7-2 to TRBJ2-1; D not resolved. CDR1 and CDR2 from the germline V gene are SGHTA and FQGNSA. The CDR3 consists of 12 residues. In DNA form, the CDR3 reads TGTGCCAGCAGCATGACCCTTAAAGAGCAGTTATTC. Translated, it gives CASSMTLKEQLF.

The genes are TRBV6-8 and TRBJ2-3; 7 bases match TRBD2. This CDR3 is 12 amino acids long. Germline V gives CDR1 MNHGY, CDR2 SAAAGT. The J segment lost 5 bases and the V segment lost 6 bases, leaving 2 bases of the junction unmatched. CDR3 DNA: TGTGCCAGCAGAACTAGCGTAGATACGCAGTATTTT. This gives the protein CASRTSVDTQYF.

This clonotype appeared many times. The chain combines TRBV10-3 with TRBJ2-2, with D hard to call. Trimming removed 4 bases at V and 3 bases at J, with 12 bases between. This CDR3 spans 15 amino acids. Germline assignment: CDR1 ENHRY and CDR2 SYGVKD. The CDR3 here is CAISAFWMDTGELFF. As DNA, the CDR3 is TGTGCCATCAGTGCGTTTTGGATGGACACCGGGGAGCTGTTTTTT.

The CDR3 DNA is TGCAGTGCCCTGGACACGCTTAATTCACCCCTCCACTTT. Its protein is CSALDTLNSPLHF. V gene TRBV20-1 combines with J gene TRBJ1-6; the D gene is possibly TRBD1 (5 bases). The CDR3 consists of 13 residues. The V gene lost 6 bases and the J gene lost 6 bases, with 12 bases spanning the gap. Germline lookup yields CDR1 DFQATT and CDR2 SNEGSKA (reference sequence).

This clonotype was picked up a small number of times. The V gene is TRBV27, the J gene TRBJ2-2; D tentatively reads TRBD1 or TRBD2 (5 bases each). Per the germline V gene, CDR1 is MNHEY and CDR2 is SMNVEV (reference sequence). The CDR3 is made up of 14 amino acids. V lost 7 bases, J lost 4 bases, and 13 bases lay in between. The CDR3 nucleotides read TGTGCCAGCAAGTTGGGACGAATCACCGGGGAGCTGTTTTTT. This gives the protein CASKLGRITGELFF.

This clonotype was seen just once. The V and J genes are TRBV3-1 and TRBJ1-2; D call uncertain. This CDR3 is built from 15 residues. The germline V and J ends were trimmed by 3 bases and 0 bases, with 11 bases remaining between them. In germline, CDR1 is LGHDT, CDR2 YNNKEL (reference sequence). Here the CDR3 DNA reads TGTGCCAGCAGCCAGAGACCGGAGGCTAACTATGGCTACACCTTC. Translation gives CASSQRPEANYGYTF.

This clonotype was seen a handful of times. V usage is TRBV6-5 and J usage is TRBJ2-3; 7 bases are shared with TRBD2. Per the germline V gene, CDR1 is MNHEY and CDR2 is SVGAGI. Losses at the gene ends were 0 bases for V and 2 bases for J; bases not matched to a gene: 5. The CDR3 runs to 16 residues. The CDR3 reads CASSYSASGLTDTQYF. The DNA for the CDR3 is TGTGCCAGCAGTTACTCGGCTAGCGGACTCACAGATACGCAGTATTTT.

The CDR3 protein is CSAPTRAREKLFF. CDR3 DNA: TGCAGTGCTCCCACCAGGGCGAGGGAAAAACTGTTTTTT. The chain combines TRBV20-1 with TRBJ1-4, with TRBD1 as a possible D gene (5 bases). V was shortened by 5 bases and J by 8 bases, with 15 bases between the two germline ends. The CDR3 runs 13 residues. The germline CDR1 and CDR2 sequences are DFQATT and SNEGSKA (reference sequence).

The gene calls are TRBV5-8 and TRBJ1-2, with a possible D match to TRBD1 (5 bases). Germline CDR1 and CDR2: SGHTS and YDEGEE. This CDR3 comprises 15 residues. Deletions cut 7 bases from V and 5 bases from J, with 21 bases between. The CDR3 DNA is TGTGCCAGCGCACCACCGGGACCTCGGCGGTATGGCTACACCTTC. Encoded protein: CASAPPGPRRYGYTF.

The chain has TRBV12-3 or TRBV12-4 and TRBJ2-1; TRBD2 agrees at 10 bases. V was clipped by 7 bases and J by 10 bases; unmatched bases: 7. The CDR3 is made up of 13 amino acids. CDR3 loop: CASIISGGDEQFF. The CDR3 DNA is TGTGCCAGCATCATAAGCGGGGGGGACGAGCAGTTCTTC.

The rearrangement links TRBV6-4 to TRBJ1-1; D call uncertain. The CDR3 consists of 15 residues. Trimming took off 3 bases at V and 1 base at J, with 12 bases between the two ends. CDR1 MRHNA and CDR2 SNTAGT come from the germline V gene. In DNA form, the CDR3 reads TGTGCCAGCAGTGAAATGGCAGGAGAGAACACTGAAGCTTTCTTT. Translated, it gives CASSEMAGENTEAFF.

This clonotype showed up just a few times. This chain links TRBV7-9 with TRBJ1-4, with D unclear. The germline V gene encodes CDR1 SEHNR and CDR2 FQNEAQ (reference sequence). There are 14 residues in the CDR3. The V end was cut by 2 bases, the J end by 8 bases, with 12 bases between. The CDR3 bases are TGTGCCAGCAGCTTAACTCAGACCGGAGAAAAACTGTTTTTT. Protein: CASSLTQTGEKLFF.

This clonotype was seen a handful of times. This chain links TRBV7-8 with TRBJ1-3, with TRBD1 matching 7 bases. V was pared by 1 base and J by 1 base, with 7 bases of the junction left unmatched. Germline CDR1 SGHVS, CDR2 FQNEAQ. This CDR3 comprises 17 residues. The CDR3 spells CASSLGMPGGSGNTIYF. The CDR3 DNA reads TGTGCCAGCAGCTTAGGCATGCCAGGGGGGTCTGGAAACACCATATATTTT.

This clonotype showed up many times. The DNA for the CDR3 is TGTGCCAGCAGTTTTGGGACAGGGGGGTTCTATGGCTACACCTTC. Translation gives CASSFGTGGFYGYTF. The V call is TRBV28, the J call TRBJ1-2; 11 bases match TRBD1. Per germline, CDR1 MDHEN and CDR2 SYDVKM. V lost 3 bases, J lost 4 bases, and 4 bases stayed unmatched. CDR3 length: 15 amino acids.

This clonotype was picked up a small number of times. The chain uses TRBV5-6 and TRBJ1-5, with 8 bases lining up with TRBD1. CDR3 size: 15 residues. V lost 4 bases to trimming and J lost 7 bases; unmatched junction nucleotides: 10. Germline values: CDR1 SGHDT, CDR2 YYEEEE. CDR3 in DNA: TGTGCCAGCAGCCATTCAGGACAGGGTGAACAGCCCCAGCATTTT. Residues: CASSHSGQGEQPQHF.